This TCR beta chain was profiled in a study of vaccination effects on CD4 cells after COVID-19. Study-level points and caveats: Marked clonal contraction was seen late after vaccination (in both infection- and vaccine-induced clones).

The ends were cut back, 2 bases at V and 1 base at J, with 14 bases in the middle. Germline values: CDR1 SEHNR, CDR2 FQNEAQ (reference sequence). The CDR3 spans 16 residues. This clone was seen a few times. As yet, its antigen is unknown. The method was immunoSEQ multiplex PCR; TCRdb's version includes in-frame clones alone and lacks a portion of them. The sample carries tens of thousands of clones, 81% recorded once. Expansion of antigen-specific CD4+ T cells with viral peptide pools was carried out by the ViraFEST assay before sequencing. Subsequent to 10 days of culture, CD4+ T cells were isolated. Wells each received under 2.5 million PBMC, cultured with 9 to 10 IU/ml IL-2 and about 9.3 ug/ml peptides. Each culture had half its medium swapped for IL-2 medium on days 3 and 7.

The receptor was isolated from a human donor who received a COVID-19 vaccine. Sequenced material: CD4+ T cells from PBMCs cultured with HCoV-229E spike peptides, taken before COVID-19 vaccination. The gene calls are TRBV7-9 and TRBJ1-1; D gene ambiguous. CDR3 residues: CASSLWVSAENTEAFF. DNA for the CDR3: TGTGCCAGCAGCTTATGGGTCTCGGCGGAGAACACTGAAGCTTTCTTT.